This T cell receptor beta chain emerged from a study of OX40 agonist ivuxolimab in advanced cancers. Study-level background: An agonistic anti-OX40 (CD134) antibody, ivuxolimab, was used to treat the patients. Patients in the trial were receiving intravenous ivuxolimab every 2 weeks, at doses of 0.01 to 10 mg/kg. Study-level points and caveats: In the 0.1-3.0 mg/kg groups, partial responders showed among the lowest expansion. At doses 0.1 to 3.0 mg/kg, CD4+ and CD8+ clones expanded.

Sequencing was performed with immunoSEQ multiplex PCR; in TCRdb, only in-frame clones are kept and a portion is missing. The data hold fewer than 25,000 clones, with about 86% observed a single time. With respect to this clone: The antigen remains undetermined.

This CDR3 has 15 residues. Germline trimming cut 0 bases from V and 8 bases from J; bases unmatched to any gene: 6. In germline, CDR1 is MNHEY, CDR2 SMNVEV (reference sequence). Sequenced material: CD4+ or CD8+ T cells sorted from blood, taken in a trial of the OX40 agonist ivuxolimab. The origin of this receptor is an adult with an advanced solid tumor such as melanoma, head and neck, liver or kidney cancer. This rearrangement joins TRBV27 to TRBJ2-1, with TRBD2 matching over 8 bases. In DNA, the CDR3 is TGTGCCAGCAGTTTATCGTCGGGGGGGGTTGATGAGCAGTTCTTC. It is translated as CASSLSSGGVDEQFF.